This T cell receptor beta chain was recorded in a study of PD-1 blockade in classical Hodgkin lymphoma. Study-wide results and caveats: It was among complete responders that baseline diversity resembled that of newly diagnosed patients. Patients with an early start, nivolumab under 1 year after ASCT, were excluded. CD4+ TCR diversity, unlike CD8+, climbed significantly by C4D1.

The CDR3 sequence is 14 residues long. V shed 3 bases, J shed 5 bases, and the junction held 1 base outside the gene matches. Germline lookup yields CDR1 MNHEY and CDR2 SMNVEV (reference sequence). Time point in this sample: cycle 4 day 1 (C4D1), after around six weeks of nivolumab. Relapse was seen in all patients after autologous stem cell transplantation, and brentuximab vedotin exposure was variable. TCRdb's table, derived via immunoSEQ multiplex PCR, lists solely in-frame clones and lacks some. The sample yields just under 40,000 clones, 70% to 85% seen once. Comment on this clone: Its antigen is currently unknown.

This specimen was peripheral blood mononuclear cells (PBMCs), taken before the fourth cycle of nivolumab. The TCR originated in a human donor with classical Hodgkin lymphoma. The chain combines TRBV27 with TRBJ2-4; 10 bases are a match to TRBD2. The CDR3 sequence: CASSFTSGENIQYF. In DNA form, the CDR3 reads TGTGCCAGCAGTTTCACTAGCGGGGAAAACATTCAGTACTTC.